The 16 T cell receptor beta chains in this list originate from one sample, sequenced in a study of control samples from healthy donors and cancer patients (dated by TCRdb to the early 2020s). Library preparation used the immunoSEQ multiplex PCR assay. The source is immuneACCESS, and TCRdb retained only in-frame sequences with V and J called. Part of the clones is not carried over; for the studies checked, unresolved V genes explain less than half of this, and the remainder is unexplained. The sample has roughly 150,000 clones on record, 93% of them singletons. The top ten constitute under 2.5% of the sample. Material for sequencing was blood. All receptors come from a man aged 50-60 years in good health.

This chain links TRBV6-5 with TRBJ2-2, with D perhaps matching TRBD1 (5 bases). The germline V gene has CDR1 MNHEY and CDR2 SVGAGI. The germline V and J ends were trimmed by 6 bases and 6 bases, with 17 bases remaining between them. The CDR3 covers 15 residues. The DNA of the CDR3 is TGTGCCAGCAGGATAGGCGCAGGGCGTGCCGGGGAGCTGTTTTTT. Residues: CASRIGAGRAGELFF.

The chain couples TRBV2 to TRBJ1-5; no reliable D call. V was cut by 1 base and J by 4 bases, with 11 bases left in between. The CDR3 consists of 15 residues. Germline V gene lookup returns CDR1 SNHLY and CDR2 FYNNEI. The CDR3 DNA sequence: TGTGCCAGCAGTGAAGAGCCGGCCGCAAATCAGCCCCAGCATTTT. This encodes CASSEEPAANQPQHF.

CDR3: CASSKIRTKPGNEQYF. The CDR3, as DNA: TGTGCCAGCAGCAAAATAAGGACCAAACCGGGGAACGAGCAGTACTTC. V is TRBV21-1 and J is TRBJ2-7; TRBD2 was called by the table and not checked on the DNA. TRBV21-1 is termed a pseudogene. This CDR3 comprises 16 residues.

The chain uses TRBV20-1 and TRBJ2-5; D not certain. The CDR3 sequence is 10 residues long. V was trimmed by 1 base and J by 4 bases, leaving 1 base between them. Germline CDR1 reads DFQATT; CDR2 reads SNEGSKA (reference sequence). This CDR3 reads CSARGETQYF. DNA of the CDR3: TGCAGTGCTAGAGGAGAGACCCAGTACTTC.

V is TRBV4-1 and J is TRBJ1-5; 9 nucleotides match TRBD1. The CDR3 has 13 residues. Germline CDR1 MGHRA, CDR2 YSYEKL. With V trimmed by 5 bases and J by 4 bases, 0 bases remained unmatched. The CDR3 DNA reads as TGCGCCAGCAGCGGGACAGGGAATCAGCCCCAGCATTTT. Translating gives CASSGTGNQPQHF.

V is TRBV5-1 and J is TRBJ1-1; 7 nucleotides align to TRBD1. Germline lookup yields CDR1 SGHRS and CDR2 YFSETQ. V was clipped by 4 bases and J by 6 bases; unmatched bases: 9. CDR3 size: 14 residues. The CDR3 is CASSITGEGAEAFF. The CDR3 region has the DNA TGCGCCAGCAGCATTACAGGGGAAGGAGCTGAAGCTTTCTTT.

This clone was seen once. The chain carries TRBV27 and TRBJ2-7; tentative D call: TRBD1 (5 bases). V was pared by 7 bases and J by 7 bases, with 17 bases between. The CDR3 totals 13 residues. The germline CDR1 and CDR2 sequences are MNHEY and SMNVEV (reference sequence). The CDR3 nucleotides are TGTGCCAGCACCAACCCGCCAGGGTGGGAGCAGTACTTC. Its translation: CASTNPPGWEQYF.

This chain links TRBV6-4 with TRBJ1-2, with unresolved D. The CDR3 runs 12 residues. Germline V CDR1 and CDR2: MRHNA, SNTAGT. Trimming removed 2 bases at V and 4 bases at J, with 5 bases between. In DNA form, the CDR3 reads TGTGCCAGCAGTGACGGACCCTATGGCTACACCTTC. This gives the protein CASSDGPYGYTF.

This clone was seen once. The DNA for the CDR3 is TGTGCCAGCAACAGAGGGGCTCTCGGCGCAGATACGCAGTATTTT. It encodes CASNRGALGADTQYF. The chain couples TRBV6-5 to TRBJ2-3, with D tentatively TRBD1 or TRBD2 (5 bases each). CDR3 length: 15 residues. CDR1 MNHEY and CDR2 SVGAGI come from the germline V gene. The V gene lost 7 bases and the J gene lost 4 bases, with 18 bases spanning the gap.

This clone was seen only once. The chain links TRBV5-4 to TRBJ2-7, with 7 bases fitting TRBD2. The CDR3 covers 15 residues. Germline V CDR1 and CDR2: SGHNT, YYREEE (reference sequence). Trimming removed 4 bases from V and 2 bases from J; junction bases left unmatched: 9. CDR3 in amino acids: CASSPTSSSTYEQYF. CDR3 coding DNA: TGTGCCAGCAGCCCGACTAGCTCTTCGACCTACGAGCAGTACTTC. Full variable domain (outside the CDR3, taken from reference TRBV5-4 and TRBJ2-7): ETGVTQSPTHLIKTRGQQVTLRCSSQSGHNTVSWYQQALGQGPQFIFQYYREEENGRGNFPPRFSGLQFPNYSSELNVNALELDDSALYLCASSPTSSSTYEQYFGPGTRLTVT.

In nucleotides, the CDR3 is TGCGCCAGCAGCCTGGCTGGGGTTAGCACCGGGGAGCTGTTTTTT. As protein: CASSLAGVSTGELFF. V gene TRBV4-1 combines with J gene TRBJ2-2, with no clear D. Germline assignment: CDR1 MGHRA and CDR2 YSYEKL. Trimming pared 4 bases from V and 4 bases from J, leaving 13 bases between. The CDR3 loop spans 15 amino acids.

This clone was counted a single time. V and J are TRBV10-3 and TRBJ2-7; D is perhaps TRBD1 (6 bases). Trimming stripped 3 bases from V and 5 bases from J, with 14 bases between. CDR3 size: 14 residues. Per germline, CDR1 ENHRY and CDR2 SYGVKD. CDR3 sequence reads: CAISDPPGVHEQYF. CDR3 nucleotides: TGTGCCATCAGTGACCCCCCAGGGGTCCACGAGCAGTACTTC.

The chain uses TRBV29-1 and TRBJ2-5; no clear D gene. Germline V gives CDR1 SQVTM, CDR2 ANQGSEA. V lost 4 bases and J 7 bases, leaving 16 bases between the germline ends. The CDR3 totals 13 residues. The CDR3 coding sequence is TGCAGCGTTGGTCGGTACGGATCTTGGACCCAGTACTTC. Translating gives CSVGRYGSWTQYF.

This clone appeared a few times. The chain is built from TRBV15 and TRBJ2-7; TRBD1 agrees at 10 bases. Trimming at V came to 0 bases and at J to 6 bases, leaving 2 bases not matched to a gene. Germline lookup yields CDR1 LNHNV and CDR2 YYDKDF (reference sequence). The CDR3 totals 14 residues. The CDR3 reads CATSREGTGAEQYF. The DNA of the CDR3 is TGTGCCACCAGCAGAGAAGGGACAGGGGCCGAGCAGTACTTC.

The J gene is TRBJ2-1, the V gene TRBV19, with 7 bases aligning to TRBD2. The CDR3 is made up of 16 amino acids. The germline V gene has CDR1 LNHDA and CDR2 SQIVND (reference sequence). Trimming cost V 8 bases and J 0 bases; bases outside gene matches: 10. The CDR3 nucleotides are TGTGCCAGTCAAGCGGGAACTACCAGCTCCTACAATGAGCAGTTCTTC. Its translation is CASQAGTTSSYNEQFF.

CDR3 sequence: CATRASSSPNYGYTF. CDR3 bases: TGTGCCACCAGAGCAAGTTCTTCACCTAACTATGGCTACACCTTC. The rearrangement links TRBV15 to TRBJ1-2; D is unclear. With 6 bases removed from V and 0 bases from J, the gap between germline ends came to 14 bases. The CDR3 runs 15 residues. Germline V gives CDR1 LNHNV, CDR2 YYDKDF (reference sequence).